The text below deals with one TCR beta chain. Antigen: not known. This sample was included in a study of long-term antiretroviral therapy in people with HIV. Looking at the study overall: The earliest samples came from an era when ART typically awaited falling CD4 counts.

Whole-study findings and limits: ART-treated samples gained diversity yet remained below transplant donor controls. Compared with controls, HIV repertoires showed narrower CDR3 length ranges. Dominant in the repertoire at all time points were clones expanded before ART.

The CDR3 runs to 17 residues. V lost 0 bases and J lost 0, with 15 bases in between. CDR1 and CDR2 (germline): SGHRS, YFSETQ. Samples were assayed with immunoSEQ v3.0 at survey level. The table came from immunoSEQ multiplex PCR; TCRdb's copy has only in-frame clones and leaves some out. The repertoire has fewer than 35,000 clones, 60% to 85% of them found once; the top ten carry around 7.4%. Material: unsorted PBMCs, obtained 2 years after starting antiretroviral therapy. This receptor was obtained from a woman aged 50 to 60 with HIV. V is TRBV5-1 and J is TRBJ1-1; no clear D. In nucleotides, the CDR3 is TGCGCCAGCAGCTTGGACTGGCTAGGGAGAATGAACACTGAAGCTTTCTTT. Its protein product is CASSLDWLGRMNTEAFF.